This TCR beta chain emerged from a study of human T cells and chemical hapten exposure (TCRdb year 2021). About the full investigation: Libraries were pooled for sequencing, and per-sample TCR yields varied mainly because of small differences in library volumes within the pool. This study followed changes in the peripheral blood TCR repertoire in vivo during primary and secondary sensitization of alopecia patients to the hapten diphenylcyclopropenone (DPC). Here is what the overall study found, with its caveats: DPC sensitization did not change how many TCRs were above 1 in 1000 frequency, and no evidence was found of alterations in global repertoire structure. After repeated subsampling, the strength of the expansion versus patch-test correlation and the threshold at which it became significant changed.

This clonotype was picked up many times. The specificity of this receptor is unknown. No base-level quality is on record; no much larger clone is a single base apart. Unfractionated whole blood was collected in Tempus Blood RNA tubes, and total RNA was extracted from that blood. Five or six healthy volunteers acted as controls for TCR sequencing and had blood drawn at day 0, 2 weeks and 6 weeks. V and J are truncated by 4 bases and 9 bases respectively, leaving an intervening sequence of 11 bases. In the germline V gene, CDR1 corresponds to SGHDT and CDR2 to YYEEEE. Taken from cysteine to phenylalanine, the CDR3 has 12 residues. Kept here is only the CDR3 DNA, which spans 36 bases and is read in frame from base 1. During library preparation, unique molecular identifiers were attached to individual cDNA molecules so that TCRs could be counted in a quantitative, reproducible way. Each blood RNA sample was used to sequence both TCR alpha and TCR beta chains. Per the source publication's procedure: The median number of TCRs per sample was around 96,000, ranging from roughly 23,224 to 700,000. The Decombinator software suite was used to annotate V, J and CDR3 in the TCR reads. For the PS versus PT1 abundance plots, all samples were subsampled to the same number of TCRs (28,000). Expanded TCRs were defined as absent before sensitization and observed at least eight times at the 2-week time point. TCRdb reworked the public reads: Q25 trimming with fastp, MiXCR clone assembly, productive beta chains retained. One record per CDR3 amino acid sequence lists the most common genes and DNA. TCRdb, not the authors, supplied the V and J calls. This sample comprises more than 100,000 distinct CDR3 sequences, about 8.9% of them detected only once. Around 1.4% of the sample belongs to the ten largest clones.

In this chain, TRBV5-6 is recombined with TRBJ2-1, and TRBD2 may be the D gene, going by 6 matching bases. Sequenced: whole blood. The sequence was obtained from a human donor in good health. Some clones in this sample may be carry-over from other donors' samples. Donor details come from another sample of the same person, matched by shared clones. The nucleotide sequence reads TGTGCCAGCAGCCCGGGGGACCCTGAGCAGTTCTTC. This sequence encodes CASSPGDPEQFF.